The sequence of this TCR beta chain was determined in a study of cytomegalovirus exposure and HLA in healthy donors. Study overall: Clustering assigned about four fifths of the roughly 430 genotyped donors to the Caucasian-associated ancestry cluster.

Overall study results and limits: In a later analysis, the majority of CMV-associated beta chains seemingly showed HLA restriction.

The V end was cut by 4 bases, the J end by 11 bases, with 27 bases between. CDR1 SGHRS and CDR2 YFSETQ come from the germline V gene. The CDR3 is 16 residues long. To note about this clone: Its antigen is not identified.

The PCR ran on 60 Vbeta and 13 Jbeta primers. The method was immunoSEQ multiplex PCR; TCRdb's version includes in-frame clones alone and lacks a portion of them. Of some 150,000 clones in the sample, under 70% were seen once. The sequence was obtained from a woman younger than 45 in good health and CMV-seropositive. The sample was PBMCs. The chain combines TRBV5-1 with TRBJ2-5; D is perhaps TRBD1 (6 bases). CDR3 region: CASSKVTGTNAIEQYF. In nucleotides, the CDR3 is TGCGCCAGCAGCAAAGTTACCGGGACAAACGCTATTGAGCAGTACTTC.